Presented here are 21 T cell receptor beta chains from one specimen sequenced in a study of T cell responses to AZD1222 COVID-19 vaccine. Clones were read by immunoSEQ multiplex PCR, and TCRdb kept only the in-frame ones, dropping some. The data show some 130,000 clones, 80% to 90% seen once. The specimen was peripheral blood, collected on day 0 of AZD1222 vaccination. The receptors were sampled from an adult in good health.

The chain recombines TRBV29-1 with TRBJ2-2, with 9 nucleotides matching TRBD1. CDR1 and CDR2 from the germline V gene are SQVTM and ANQGSEA. The CDR3 has 16 amino acids. The V gene end was trimmed by 5 bases and the J gene end by 3 bases; junction bases not matched to a gene: 10. Written as DNA, the CDR3 is TGCAGCGTTCGACAAGACAGGGGGTCGCACACCGGGGAGCTGTTTTTT. Its protein product is CSVRQDRGSHTGELFF.

The rearrangement joins TRBV5-8 to TRBJ1-1; a possible D gene is TRBD1 (5 bases). The CDR3 loop spans 14 amino acids. V was shortened by 0 bases and J by 7 bases, with 13 bases between the two germline ends. Germline V CDR1 and CDR2: SGHTS, YDEGEE. The DNA for the CDR3 is TGTGCCAGCAGCTTGGGGGGCGAGGAGATTGAAGCTTTCTTT. Protein product: CASSLGGEEIEAFF.

V usage is TRBV13 and J usage is TRBJ2-1; 7 bases are a match to TRBD1. CDR1 and CDR2 (germline): PRHDT, FYEKMQ (reference sequence). Germline trimming cut 5 bases from V and 5 bases from J; bases unmatched to any gene: 12. This CDR3 contains 16 residues. The CDR3 DNA is TGTGCCAGCAGCCCGGAGTGGGGACAGTCGAACAATGAGCAGTTCTTC. It codes for CASSPEWGQSNNEQFF.

J is TRBJ1-2 and V is TRBV6-5; D possibly corresponds to TRBD1 (6 bases). The length of the CDR3 is 16 residues. V was clipped by 0 bases and J by 4 bases, with 15 bases between them. Germline V gives CDR1 MNHEY, CDR2 SVGAGI. CDR3 region: CASSYSSGGQSYGYTF. CDR3 sequence (DNA): TGTGCCAGCAGTTACTCGTCCGGGGGGCAGAGCTATGGCTACACCTTC.

This sequence joins TRBV5-1 and TRBJ2-3; 9 positions agree with TRBD2. CDR1 SGHRS and CDR2 YFSETQ come from the germline V gene. The CDR3 extends over 11 amino acids. The J segment lost 10 bases and the V segment lost 8 bases, leaving 5 bases of the junction unmatched. The CDR3 coding sequence is TGCGCCAGTTCCCTAGCGGGGCCGCAGTATTTT. Encoded protein: CASSLAGPQYF.

The chain has TRBV4-1 and TRBJ2-1; D is uncertain. V was shortened by 6 bases and J by 3 bases, with 12 bases between the two germline ends. The germline V gene has CDR1 MGHRA and CDR2 YSYEKL. CDR3 size: 14 residues. The CDR3 DNA reads TGCGCCAGCAGGATCGAGCCTTTCTACAATGAGCAGTTCTTC. Protein: CASRIEPFYNEQFF.

This clone showed up just once. V usage is TRBV19 and J usage is TRBJ2-1, with D maybe TRBD2 (6 bases). Germline V gives CDR1 LNHDA, CDR2 SQIVND (reference sequence). The CDR3 has 16 amino acids. V lost 8 bases, J lost 6 bases, and 23 bases lay in between. The CDR3 DNA reads TGTGCCAGTTACCTCGATTACGGGGGATCAACCAATGAGCAGTTCTTC. It is translated as CASYLDYGGSTNEQFF.

V gene TRBV19 combines with J gene TRBJ1-5; 7 nucleotides match TRBD1. Germline-derived CDR1 and CDR2 are LNHDA and SQIVND (reference sequence). J lost 3 bases, V lost 1 base, and 6 bases had no gene match. This CDR3 comprises 16 residues. This chain's CDR3 is CASSIVAGGSNQPQHF. The CDR3 coding sequence is TGTGCCAGTAGTATAGTAGCAGGGGGTTCCAATCAGCCCCAGCATTTT.

The V and J genes are TRBV29-1 and TRBJ2-7, with 7 bases lining up with TRBD1. The CDR3 loop spans 12 amino acids. The germline CDR1 and CDR2 sequences are SQVTM and ANQGSEA. J lost 6 bases, V lost 6 bases, and 8 bases had no gene match. The CDR3 nucleotides read TGCAGCGTCGGTGACAGGGTGGGCGAGCAGTACTTC. Translating it yields CSVGDRVGEQYF.

This rearrangement joins TRBV19 to TRBJ1-4; D gene ambiguous. The CDR3 sequence is 17 residues long. Germline CDR1 is LNHDA and CDR2 is SQIVND (reference sequence). The ends were cut back, 3 bases at V and 8 bases at J, with 22 bases in the middle. The CDR3 loop is CASSIVLGLSYKEKLFF. The CDR3 nucleotides are TGTGCCAGTAGTATCGTTCTAGGATTGTCCTATAAGGAAAAACTGTTTTTT.

CDR3 amino acids: CASSGQGIGTEAFF. DNA of the CDR3: TGTGCCAGCAGCGGACAGGGGATAGGGACTGAAGCTTTCTTT. The chain employs TRBV14 and TRBJ1-1; TRBD1 agrees at 9 bases. The junction had 6 bases not matched to a gene; V was cut back by 5 bases and J by 5 bases. Germline V gene lookup returns CDR1 SGHDN and CDR2 FVKESK. CDR3 size: 14 residues.

The J gene is TRBJ2-7, the V gene TRBV5-1; 8 bases match TRBD1. The CDR3 extends over 15 amino acids. Germline-derived CDR1 and CDR2 are SGHRS and YFSETQ. Losses at the gene ends were 5 bases for V and 5 bases for J; bases not matched to a gene: 12. The CDR3 nucleotides read TGCGCCAGCAGTACCGGGACAGGAAGGTCCGACGAGCAGTACTTC. As protein: CASSTGTGRSDEQYF.

The chain uses TRBV10-3 and TRBJ2-1; 8 bases align to TRBD2. The CDR3 loop spans 15 amino acids. The J segment lost 0 bases and the V segment lost 4 bases, leaving 2 bases of the junction unmatched. Germline V gene lookup returns CDR1 ENHRY and CDR2 SYGVKD. Here the CDR3 reads CAISGTSPSYNEQFF. CDR3 bases: TGTGCCATCAGTGGGACTAGCCCCTCCTACAATGAGCAGTTCTTC.

In this sample, this clone turned up once. The rearrangement joins TRBV7-9 to TRBJ1-2; a weak D match, TRBD1 (6 bases). Germline V CDR1 and CDR2: SEHNR, FQNEAQ (reference sequence). This CDR3 has 18 residues. V lost 3 bases and J 3 bases, leaving 23 bases between the germline ends. The CDR3 coding sequence is TGTGCCAGCAGCTTCCAACCGGGACAAGGAGAGGGGGACTATGGCTACACCTTC. This encodes CASSFQPGQGEGDYGYTF.

The chain uses TRBV7-9 and TRBJ1-2; D may be TRBD1 (6 bases). The germline V and J ends were trimmed by 0 bases and 7 bases, with 15 bases remaining between them. Per the germline V gene, CDR1 is SEHNR and CDR2 is FQNEAQ (reference sequence). The CDR3 loop spans 15 amino acids. CDR3 coding DNA: TGTGCCAGCAGCTTAGCACAGGGTGCGGTATCTGGCTACACCTTC. Translating it yields CASSLAQGAVSGYTF.

The chain couples TRBV29-1 to TRBJ2-2; 7 positions match TRBD1. The CDR3 extends over 13 amino acids. The germline V gene encodes CDR1 SQVTM and CDR2 ANQGSEA. V gave up 8 bases and J gave up 5 bases; unmatched junction bases: 8. The CDR3 DNA is TGCAGCTCTACAGGGGACGGTACCGGGGAGCTGTTTTTT. Protein sequence: CSSTGDGTGELFF.

The CDR3 region has the DNA TGTGCCAGCAGTGATTCGGGGGTTACTGGAAACACCATATATTTT. As protein: CASSDSGVTGNTIYF. The chain is built from TRBV6-1 and TRBJ1-3, with D perhaps matching TRBD1 (5 bases). The CDR3 extends over 15 amino acids. CDR1 is MNHNS and CDR2 is SASEGT in the germline V gene. Deletions cut 3 bases from V and 2 bases from J, with 11 bases between.

The chain is built from TRBV6-5 and TRBJ2-1; TRBD2 matches 8 bases. CDR3 length equals 16 residues. Germline V gene sequence: CDR1 MNHEY, CDR2 SVGAGI. Losses at the gene ends were 1 base for V and 5 bases for J; bases not matched to a gene: 7. This chain's CDR3 is CASSYLAGSTDNEQFF. In DNA, the CDR3 is TGTGCCAGCAGTTACTTAGCGGGAAGTACGGACAATGAGCAGTTCTTC.

This chain connects TRBV7-6 to TRBJ1-4, with 7 bases fitting TRBD1. The CDR3 has 22 amino acids. Germline-derived CDR1 and CDR2 are SGHVS and FNYEAQ. V gave up 6 bases and J gave up 0 bases; unmatched junction bases: 25. In DNA form, the CDR3 reads TGTGCCAGCAGTTACAATCGGGACAGCCCTTCCCACGACCCTACAACTAATGAAAAACTGTTTTTT. It specifies CASSYNRDSPSHDPTTNEKLFF.

The genes are TRBV7-3 and TRBJ1-3; D is uncertain. The CDR3 spans 13 residues. Germline V gene data show CDR1 as SGHTA and CDR2 as FQGTGA. V dropped 6 bases and J dropped 6 bases, with 12 bases sitting between them. CDR3 amino acids: CASRAVGENTIYF. The DNA for the CDR3 is TGTGCCAGCAGAGCTGTAGGTGAAAACACCATATATTTT.

The V and J genes are TRBV5-6 and TRBJ2-7; D perhaps matches TRBD1 (6 bases). Deletions cut 0 bases from V and 4 bases from J, with 14 bases between. From germline, CDR1 is SGHDT and CDR2 YYEEEE. This CDR3 region has 15 residues. The CDR3 loop reads CASSLVDSRFYEQYF. The CDR3 DNA reads TGTGCCAGCAGCTTGGTGGACAGCCGCTTTTACGAGCAGTACTTC.